Shown below are 26 T cell receptor beta chains from a single sample sequenced in a study of identical twins. TCRdb analysed the 5' RACE reads with MiXCR anew, one entry per CDR3 protein. The table lists about 100,000 distinct CDR3 sequences, around 5.5% of them singletons, with roughly 12% in the top ten. Source material: memory T cells sorted from blood. The source of these receptors is a woman in her 50s in good health.

This clonotype occurred a few times. The chain recombines TRBV9 with TRBJ2-3; D is possibly TRBD1 (5 bases). The CDR3 contains 13 residues. Germline V gives CDR1 SGDLS, CDR2 YYNGEE. Trimming removed 5 bases from V and 2 bases from J, with 9 bases in between. The CDR3 bases are TGTGCCAGCAGTTCAGGGTACACAGATACGCAGTATTTT. This translates into CASSSGYTDTQYF.

This clonotype was observed at least ten times. V gene TRBV12-3 or TRBV12-4 combines with J gene TRBJ2-7, with 14 bases aligning to TRBD2. The CDR3 spans 17 residues. V shed 5 bases and J 4 bases; nucleotides not matched to a gene: 10. The CDR3 is CASSTGTSGRLWYEQYF. The CDR3 DNA is TGTGCCAGCAGTACAGGGACTAGCGGGAGACTGTGGTACGAGCAGTACTTC.

At least ten counts were recorded for this clonotype. V usage is TRBV12-3 or TRBV12-4 and J usage is TRBJ1-2; 9 bases map to TRBD1. This CDR3 spans 14 amino acids. V shed 4 bases and J 7 bases; nucleotides not matched to a gene: 7. The CDR3 region has the DNA TGTGCCAGCAGTTCCGGGACAGGGTTCGGTGGCTACACCTTC. Protein sequence: CASSSGTGFGGYTF.

This clonotype has at least ten counts. CDR3 region: CASSRTGIQPQHF. In DNA, the CDR3 is TGTGCCAGCAGCAGGACAGGGATCCAGCCCCAGCATTTT. The rearrangement uses TRBV6-1 and TRBJ1-5, with TRBD1 identical over 8 bases. CDR3 length: 13 amino acids. The J segment lost 7 bases and the V segment lost 6 bases, leaving 5 bases of the junction unmatched. Germline CDR1 and CDR2: MNHNS and SASEGT.

The genes are TRBV6-8 and TRBJ2-2; 7 positions agree with TRBD2. The CDR3 sequence is 14 residues long. Germline CDR1 is MNHGY and CDR2 is SAAAGT. The ends lost 5 bases at V and 4 bases at J; junction bases unmatched: 4. The DNA for the CDR3 is TGTGCCAGCAGTCCAATAGCGGGCACCGGGGAGCTGTTTTTT. Its translation: CASSPIAGTGELFF.

This clonotype occurred many times. The chain employs TRBV15 and TRBJ2-1; D is uncertain. Germline-derived CDR1 and CDR2 are LNHNV and YYDKDF (reference sequence). V was trimmed by 3 bases and J by 12 bases, leaving 12 bases between them. The CDR3 extends over 12 amino acids. The CDR3 loop reads CATSRGNDGQFF. The CDR3 coding sequence is TGTGCCACCAGCAGGGGAAACGACGGGCAGTTCTTC. Combining the CDR3 with reference TRBV15 and TRBJ2-1 gives the whole variable domain DAMVIQNPRYQVTQFGKPVTLSCSQTLNHNVMYWYQQKSSQAPKLLFHYYDKDFNNEADTPDNFQSRRPNTSFCFLDIRSPGLGDTAMYLCATSRGNDGQFFGPGTRLTVL.

This clonotype has just a few counts. The chain carries TRBV5-1 and TRBJ2-3; possible D gene TRBD1, 5 bases. This CDR3 is built from 16 residues. Germline V gene lookup returns CDR1 SGHRS and CDR2 YFSETQ. Trimming shortened V by 0 bases and J by 1 base, and 12 bases separated the two germline ends. CDR3 nucleotides: TGCGCCAGCAGCTTGGCCAGGGCGGCAGGCACAGATACGCAGTATTTT. This sequence encodes CASSLARAAGTDTQYF.

This clonotype appeared many times. The chain couples TRBV24-1 to TRBJ2-2, with no clear D. Trimming pared 7 bases from V and 5 bases from J, leaving 10 bases between. This CDR3 is built from 13 residues. The germline V gene has CDR1 KGHDR and CDR2 SFDVKD. CDR3 DNA sequence: TGTGCCACCAGACATACGCGGACCGGGGAGCTGTTTTTT. Translated: CATRHTRTGELFF.

This clonotype was counted at least ten times. The chain couples TRBV7-3 to TRBJ2-7, with D tentatively TRBD1 (6 bases). V lost 6 bases and J 3 bases, leaving 9 bases between the germline ends. CDR1 and CDR2 from the germline V gene are SGHTA and FQGTGA. The CDR3 runs to 12 residues. The CDR3 bases are TGTGCCAGCAGAGGCAGGGGCTACGAGCAGTACTTC. Translation: CASRGRGYEQYF.

V usage is TRBV5-6 and J usage is TRBJ1-1; 7 bases map to TRBD1. J gave up 0 bases and V 1 base, and 6 bases lay outside the gene matches. The CDR3 is made up of 16 amino acids. CDR1 is SGHDT and CDR2 is YYEEEE in the germline V gene. CDR3 in DNA: TGTGCCAGCAGCTTGTACCAAGGACAGGTGAACACTGAAGCTTTCTTT. Encoded protein: CASSLYQGQVNTEAFF.

This clonotype was detected ten times or more. The chain recombines TRBV20-1 with TRBJ2-5; D may be TRBD1 or TRBD2 (5 bases each). CDR3 length: 11 amino acids. CDR1 and CDR2 from the germline V gene are DFQATT and SNEGSKA (reference sequence). V lost 2 bases and J lost 9, with 10 bases in between. DNA of the CDR3: TGCAGTGCTAGAACCTTGGGGGCCCAGTACTTC. This sequence encodes CSARTLGAQYF.

This clonotype was seen many times. This chain connects TRBV29-1 to TRBJ2-1, with 9 bases matching TRBD1. The germline CDR1 and CDR2 sequences are SQVTM and ANQGSEA. The CDR3 length is 11 residues. Trimming cost V 5 bases and J 15 bases; bases outside gene matches: 8. The CDR3 protein is CSVTGTGLVFF. The CDR3 region has the DNA TGCAGCGTTACCGGGACAGGGTTGGTGTTCTTC.

This clonotype occurred many times. The V gene is TRBV2, the J gene TRBJ1-1; D unresolved. The V gene's germline CDR1 is SNHLY and CDR2 FYNNEI. The CDR3 has 13 residues. The germline V and J ends were trimmed by 2 bases and 1 base, with 5 bases remaining between them. CDR3 sequence (DNA): TGTGCCAGCAGTGAATGGGCGAACACTGAAGCTTTCTTT. It is translated as CASSEWANTEAFF.

CDR3 nucleotides: TGCAGTGCTGGGACTAGCGAAAGCTCCTACAATGAGCAGTTCTTC. It is translated as CSAGTSESSYNEQFF. The rearrangement links TRBV20-1 to TRBJ2-1, with 10 bases lining up with TRBD2. This CDR3 is 15 amino acids long. The germline CDR1 and CDR2 sequences are DFQATT and SNEGSKA (reference sequence). V shed 5 bases and J 0 bases; nucleotides not matched to a gene: 4.

By sample fraction, this clonotype is medium-sized (0.01 to 0.1%). V gene TRBV3-1 combines with J gene TRBJ2-2, with 11 bases aligning to TRBD2. The trim removed 2 bases at V and 1 base at J, leaving 6 bases unmatched. The CDR3 totals 18 residues. Looked up from germline, CDR1 is LGHDT and CDR2 is YNNKEL (reference sequence). The CDR3 region has the DNA TGTGCCAGCAGCCAACGCCTTCTAGCGGGAGGGAACACCGGGGAGCTGTTTTTT. It encodes CASSQRLLAGGNTGELFF. Drawing the rest from reference TRBV3-1 and TRBJ2-2, the complete variable domain is DTAVSQTPKYLVTQMGNDKSIKCEQNLGHDTMYWYKQDSKKFLKIMFSYNNKELIINETVPNRFSPKSPDKAHLNLHINSLELGDSAVYFCASSQRLLAGGNTGELFFGEGSRLTVL.

There are a few counts of this clonotype. This chain joins TRBV7-2 and TRBJ2-7; weak D call: TRBD2 (6 bases). Trimming removed 0 bases from V and 0 bases from J, with 12 bases in between. CDR1 is SGHTA, CDR2 FQGNSA, per germline. The CDR3 spans 16 residues. The CDR3 DNA reads as TGTGCCAGCAGCTTAGCGTTCGGGGGTTTCTCCTACGAGCAGTACGTC. Its translation is CASSLAFGGFSYEQYV.

This clonotype has a count of ten or more. The V call is TRBV7-9, the J call TRBJ1-6; no firm D call. This CDR3 is built from 12 residues. Germline V gives CDR1 SEHNR, CDR2 FQNEAQ (reference sequence). V lost 2 bases and J lost 10, with 6 bases in between. CDR3 nucleotide sequence: TGTGCCAGCAGCTTACCAGAATCACCCCTCCACTTT. Protein sequence: CASSLPESPLHF.

This clonotype was detected only a few times. The chain's CDR3 is CASGKQGSGYEQYF. CDR3 nucleotide sequence: TGTGCCAGCGGAAAACAGGGATCGGGGTACGAGCAGTACTTC. This chain connects TRBV11-3 to TRBJ2-7, with D possibly matching TRBD1 (6 bases). Germline CDR1 and CDR2: SGHNT and YENEEA. This CDR3 has 14 amino acids. V shed 8 bases and J shed 4 bases, with 18 bases lying between them.

This clonotype was seen repeatedly, ten times or more. This rearrangement joins TRBV5-1 to TRBJ1-1; no clear D gene. The CDR3 sequence is 17 residues long. V was clipped by 3 bases and J by 0 bases, with 18 bases between them. The germline CDR1 and CDR2 sequences are SGHRS and YFSETQ. DNA of the CDR3: TGCGCCAGCAGCTCCTTTCTTTCCGCCAGGATGAACACTGAAGCTTTCTTT. Translation gives CASSSFLSARMNTEAFF.

The chain uses TRBV7-8 and TRBJ1-1, with D perhaps TRBD1 (5 bases). The V gene's germline CDR1 is SGHVS and CDR2 FQNEAQ. The CDR3 loop spans 15 amino acids. Trimming pared 5 bases from V and 0 bases from J, leaving 13 bases between. In DNA form, the CDR3 reads TGTGCCAGCAGCGTACGGGGCATAATGAACACTGAAGCTTTCTTT. Translated: CASSVRGIMNTEAFF.

This chain joins TRBV5-1 and TRBJ2-3, with no clear D. V was cut by 7 bases and J by 2 bases, with 8 bases left in between. The V gene's germline CDR1 is SGHRS and CDR2 YFSETQ. The CDR3 has 12 residues. The CDR3 DNA reads TGCGCCAGCGCCCTCGACACAGATACGCAGTATTTT. Translated, it gives CASALDTDTQYF.

The CDR3 spells CASAGFSEQFF. CDR3 DNA sequence: TGTGCCAGCGCGGGTTTTAGTGAGCAGTTCTTC. This sequence joins TRBV3-1 and TRBJ2-1, with D possibly being TRBD2 (5 bases). Germline V gene sequence: CDR1 LGHDT, CDR2 YNNKEL (reference sequence). Deletions cut 8 bases from V and 9 bases from J, with 11 bases between. This CDR3 comprises 11 residues.

This clonotype was recorded many times. The chain joins TRBV6-5 to TRBJ1-4, with D maybe TRBD1 (6 bases). Germline V gene lookup returns CDR1 MNHEY and CDR2 SVGAGI. V dropped 0 bases and J dropped 5 bases, with 10 bases sitting between them. The CDR3 extends over 15 amino acids. The chain's CDR3 is CASSYSKQGNEKLFF. The CDR3 region has the DNA TGTGCCAGCAGTTACTCGAAGCAGGGGAATGAAAAACTGTTTTTT.

This clonotype showed up just a few times. V usage is TRBV20-1 and J usage is TRBJ2-1; D is perhaps TRBD1 (6 bases). The CDR3 has 14 residues. V shed 6 bases and J shed 4 bases, with 16 bases lying between them. The V gene's germline CDR1 is DFQATT and CDR2 SNEGSKA (reference sequence). The CDR3 DNA follows: TGCAGTGCCACGACAGGCAGCGATTACAATGAGCAGTTCTTC. Translating gives CSATTGSDYNEQFF.

The chain joins TRBV7-9 to TRBJ2-2; 8 nucleotides align to TRBD1. Germline V gene lookup returns CDR1 SEHNR and CDR2 FQNEAQ (reference sequence). Unmatched junction bases numbered 7, after V lost 5 bases and J lost 5 bases. CDR3 length equals 15 residues. The CDR3 loop reads CASSEDRVGTGELFF. CDR3 in DNA: TGTGCCAGCAGCGAGGACAGGGTGGGAACCGGGGAGCTGTTTTTT.

The V gene is TRBV10-2, the J gene TRBJ2-5, with 12 positions matching TRBD2. CDR1 is WSHSY and CDR2 is SAAADI in the germline V gene. This CDR3 has 17 residues. V shed 4 bases, J shed 5 bases, and the junction held 11 bases outside the gene matches. DNA of the CDR3: TGCGCCAGCAGTGCCGCCTTGACTAGCGGGAGAGGGGAGACCCAGTACTTC. Residues: CASSAALTSGRGETQYF.